The source of this T cell receptor beta chain is a study of T cell responses to AZD1222 COVID-19 vaccine. Points on this clone: Antigen: not known.

Looked up from germline, CDR1 is SEHNR and CDR2 is FQNEAQ (reference sequence). V lost 4 bases and J 5 bases, leaving 18 bases between the germline ends. The CDR3 consists of 16 residues. Overall study results and limits: After two AZD1222 doses, spike-specific TCR breadth and depth rose versus day 0. The reported proportion of spike-specific TCRs targeting unmutated variant regions was nearly half. Donors were mostly white British, more females; clonal diversity possibly underestimated. At study baseline, merely six AZD1222 recipients were seropositive.

Sequencing used immunoSEQ multiplex PCR; TCRdb keeps in-frame clones, though not all of them. The repertoire holds 130,000 or so clones, 92% seen once, with around 1.7% in the top ten. Sequenced material: peripheral blood, taken on day 0 of AZD1222 vaccination. The V call is TRBV7-9, the J call TRBJ2-1; tentatively, D is TRBD1 (6 bases). This clonotype was sampled from an adult in good health. CDR3 nucleotide sequence: TGTGCCAGCAGCTCCCCCCCTGGACAGAGGGACAATGAGCAGTTCTTC. It encodes CASSSPPGQRDNEQFF.